Listed here is a single TCR beta chain. The target of this receptor is not known. There are no base qualities to consult, and no much larger clone falls within one base. The data originate from a study of beta chain features in type 1 diabetes (dated by TCRdb to the late 2010s). At the level of the whole study: Mean age, gender distribution, total cell number and subset yield did not differ between patients and healthy donors. Across all samples, about 110 million sorted cells were examined, and cell number per subset correlated strongly with RNA yield. In the study, TCRB repertoires of sorted circulating CD4+ T cell subsets from recently diagnosed type 1 diabetes patients were compared with those of matched healthy donors. Regulatory and stem cell-like memory subsets were obtained from only 8 patients and roughly 8 healthy donors, while naive and central memory subsets were obtained from all 30 or so donors.

Results and caveats for the whole study, not just this receptor: Fewer insertions and more nucleotide deletions at VDJ recombination sites were observed in patients with type 1 diabetes, implying thymic rearrangement abnormalities. Type 1 diabetes patients showed a moderate but significant shortening of TCRB CDR3 length in all four CD4+ subsets. Sequencing cDNA rather than genomic DNA could over-represent highly expressing activated cells, although activation and CD3 levels did not differ between groups. Because the HLA sub-analyses included only small numbers of individuals, any influence of HLA type on TCRB rearrangement was left unresolved. Naive, central memory and regulatory TCRB repertoires appeared to be more alike among patients than among healthy donors. PCR might favor shorter templates, but patient and control samples were amplified and corrected together, so any skew would affect both groups equally.

The entire isolated RNA was reverse transcribed using the High Capacity cDNA Reverse Transcription Kit, and thus expressed TCRB transcripts were sequenced. Naive, central memory and regulatory T cell samples underwent deep immunoSEQ sequencing, averaging approximately 3.5 million total reads per sample. Sorted cells were lysed in RLT buffer, and RNA was extracted using DNase-treated RNeasy Micro or Mini kits according to cell number. Each cell subset was processed separately to prevent cross-contamination, with patient and healthy donor samples processed together. TCRB sequences were amplified from cDNA with the immunoSEQ multiplex PCR, producing 87-bp fragments spanning the CDR3 region. The amplicons were sequenced using the Illumina HiSeq platform. The paper's data handling went like this. Synthetic template baselines were used to correct PCR bias computationally, reads within Hamming distance 2 were collapsed, and singletons that could not be merged were discarded. By aligning reads against IMGT, V, D and J genes, CDR3 length, and insertions or deletions at six rearrangement sites were assigned. Within each subset, clonotype counts were normalized to sorted cell number, and only after that were true diversity and Gini coefficients computed with the tcR R package. The overlap coefficient, calculated on TCRB nucleotide sequences, was used to quantify repertoire sharing. Out-of-frame TCRB sequences from naive cells were analyzed to stand in for the pre-selection repertoire. Imported from immuneACCESS, the table was reduced by TCRdb to in-frame sequences with V and J called. These copies leave out some clones; in studies compared against another copy, an unresolved V gene accounts for under half, and the cause of the remainder is not known. Clonal size and the V and J genes are those of that table, whereas D and trimming came from the DNA. The sample yields approximately 360,000 clones; over 9.5% were counted once. Over 0.008% of the sample lies in the top ten.

Each donor gave one peripheral blood draw, approximately 0.11 L on average, collected into heparinised tubes. A BD FACSAria II was used to sort naive, central memory, regulatory and stem cell-like memory CD4+ T cells with a panel that included CD45RO, CCR7, CD25, CD127, CD95 and CD27. Purity was above 98% for every sorted population. PBMCs were separated immediately by Lymphoprep density gradient centrifugation and were stained directly, without being cultured. Samples were stained and sorted in pairs, with one healthy donor and one patient per experiment, so that batch effects were minimized. Germline trimming amounts to 4 bases on V and 5 bases on J, with 9 as the count of junction bases outside the gene matches. From the cysteine up to the phenylalanine, the CDR3 has a length of 15 residues. Only the CDR3 part of the read is kept: 45 bases, read in frame from the first base. CDR1 is given as MGHDK and CDR2 as SYGVNS, both from the germline V gene.

The receptor was isolated from a woman under 30 with type 1 diabetes. Recombination connected TRBV25-1 to TRBJ1-1, with TRBD1 identical over 8 junction bases. Sample: naive CD4+ T cells from blood. The cell subset or site label, as the study defines it: true naive CD4+ T cells. CDR3 region: CASSAGGRFGTEAFF. The DNA is as follows: TGTGCCAGCAGTGCAGGGGGCCGTTTCGGGACTGAAGCTTTCTTT.